This TCR beta chain was sequenced during a study of post-analysis software for immune sequencing data. Overall study: Relapsing-remitting, secondary progressive and progressive-relapsing forms made up the multiple sclerosis disease courses. Notes on the study in general: Strong co-clustering by F measure was seen for same-batch samples. Four or five TRBV segments, including TRBV5-6, TRBV5-1 and TRBV20-1, were more frequent in patients than controls.

Per the germline V gene, CDR1 is KGHDR and CDR2 is SFDVKD. This CDR3 contains 13 residues. Trimming cost V 5 bases and J 6 bases; bases outside gene matches: 5. Tagging with unique molecular identifiers was a feature of the TCR beta cDNA libraries. Out of about 1 to 11 million T cells, a few hundred thousand cDNA molecules were generated. TCRdb itself ran the PCR reads through MiXCR, one entry per CDR3 protein. The table lists around 440,000 distinct CDR3 sequences, roughly 45% of them singletons. This clonotype has more than one count but fewer than ten. Its antigen is currently unknown. This receptor was taken from a girl aged 5-17 years with multiple sclerosis. The specimen was blood. The chain recombines TRBV24-1 with TRBJ2-5, with 7 positions matching TRBD2. As DNA, the CDR3 is TGTGCCACCAGTGGGGGAGGGGCAAAGACCCAGTACTTC. Translated: CATSGGGAKTQYF.